Below are 4 T cell receptor beta chains sequenced from a single sample in a study of vaccination and CD4 T cells after COVID-19 (dated by TCRdb to 2022 to 2024). The sample's treatment or condition label, decoded: approximately 10-day PBMC culture with coronavirus spike peptide pools or control peptides (ViraFEST assay). CD4+ T cells from unexposed donors were collected before the COVID-19 pandemic (2011-2018). These receptors are not linked to any known antigen. The library was prepared using PCR. Sequencing instrument: Illumina iSeq 100. DNA from cultured CD4+ T cells underwent TCR sequencing with the Oncomine TCR Beta short-read assay at the Johns Hopkins FTIC core. The QIAamp micro DNA kit was used to extract genomic DNA from the cultured CD4+ T cells. Using fastp trimming at Q25 and MiXCR clonotype assembly, TCRdb reanalyzed the public sequencing data and kept in-frame beta chains. Rows are unified per CDR3 protein, each entry keeping the most common DNA and genes. The sample data list some 9,200 distinct CDR3 sequences, and over 30% of these were observed just once. Less than 25% of the sample is in the top ten clones.

What was sequenced was CD4+ T cells from blood, cultured in vitro. These receptors came from a human donor in good health.

This clonotype was detected only a few times. The chain has TRBV18 and TRBJ1-6, with 11 bases lining up with TRBD1. V lost 0 bases to trimming and J lost 10 bases; unmatched junction nucleotides: 5. Looked up from germline, CDR1 is KGHSH and CDR2 is LQKENI. The CDR3 runs 16 residues. Here the CDR3 DNA reads TGTGCCAGCTCACCACCGGAGGACAGGGGGCGATCACCCCTCCACTTT. It codes for CASSPPEDRGRSPLHF.

The V gene is TRBV21-1, the J gene TRBJ1-2. TRBV21-1 is a known pseudogene. This CDR3 is 14 amino acids long. CDR3 in amino acids: CASILPGGSYGYTF. CDR3 coding DNA: TGTGCCAGCATTCTCCCAGGAGGCAGCTATGGCTACACCTTC.

This clonotype is labeled medium-sized. The chain couples TRBV15 to TRBJ2-3; D is unclear. Trimming took 1 base from V and 3 from J, leaving 5 bases between them. This CDR3 is 13 amino acids long. Germline loops: CDR1 LNHNV, CDR2 YYDKDF (reference sequence). CDR3 amino acids: CATSRGGTDTQYF. DNA of the CDR3: TGTGCCACCAGCAGAGGGGGAACAGATACGCAGTATTTT.

This chain uses TRBV30 with TRBJ1-5, with D unresolved. This CDR3 contains 13 residues. Germline assignment: CDR1 GTSNPN and CDR2 SVGIG (reference sequence). Trimming stripped 0 bases from V and 6 bases from J, with 9 bases between. The CDR3 DNA is TGTGCCTGGAGTGTAGGCGTGTCTCAGCCCCAGCATTTT. This encodes CAWSVGVSQPQHF.